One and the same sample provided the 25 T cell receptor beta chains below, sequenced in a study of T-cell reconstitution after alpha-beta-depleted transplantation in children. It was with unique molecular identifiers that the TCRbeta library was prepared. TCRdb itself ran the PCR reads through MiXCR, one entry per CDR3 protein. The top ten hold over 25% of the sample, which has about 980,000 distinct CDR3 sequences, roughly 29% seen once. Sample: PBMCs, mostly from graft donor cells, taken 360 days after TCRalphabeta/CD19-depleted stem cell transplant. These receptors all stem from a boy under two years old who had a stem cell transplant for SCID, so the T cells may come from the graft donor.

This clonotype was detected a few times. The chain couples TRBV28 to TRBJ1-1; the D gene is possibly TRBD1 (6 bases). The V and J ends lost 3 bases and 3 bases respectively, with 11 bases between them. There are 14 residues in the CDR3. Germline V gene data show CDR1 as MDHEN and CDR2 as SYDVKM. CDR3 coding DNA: TGTGCCAGCAGTTTTACGGAGGGGGACACTGAAGCTTTCTTT. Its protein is CASSFTEGDTEAFF.

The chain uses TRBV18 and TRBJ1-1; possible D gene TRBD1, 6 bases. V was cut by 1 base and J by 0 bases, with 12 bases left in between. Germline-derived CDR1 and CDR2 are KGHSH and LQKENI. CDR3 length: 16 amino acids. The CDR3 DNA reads TGTGCCAGCTCACCACTACGGGGGGCGATGAACACTGAAGCTTTCTTT. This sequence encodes CASSPLRGAMNTEAFF.

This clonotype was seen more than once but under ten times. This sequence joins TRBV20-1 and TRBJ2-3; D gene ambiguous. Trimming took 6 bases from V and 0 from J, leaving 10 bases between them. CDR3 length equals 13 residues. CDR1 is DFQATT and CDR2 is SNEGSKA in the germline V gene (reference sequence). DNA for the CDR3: TGCAGTGCCCGGCGCTCTAGCACAGATACGCAGTATTTT. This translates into CSARRSSTDTQYF.

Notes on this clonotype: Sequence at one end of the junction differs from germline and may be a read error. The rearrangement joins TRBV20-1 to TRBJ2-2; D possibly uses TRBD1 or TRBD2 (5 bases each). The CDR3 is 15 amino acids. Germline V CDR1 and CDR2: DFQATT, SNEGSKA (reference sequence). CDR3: CCARGDQSNTGELFF. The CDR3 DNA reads TGCTGTGCTAGAGGGGACCAGTCGAACACCGGGGAGCTGTTTTTT.

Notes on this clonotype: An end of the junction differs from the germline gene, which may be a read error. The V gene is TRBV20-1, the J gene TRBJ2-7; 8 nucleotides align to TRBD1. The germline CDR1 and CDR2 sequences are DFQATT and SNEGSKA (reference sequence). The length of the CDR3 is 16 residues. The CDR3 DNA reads TGCTGTGCTAGAGGGGACGGGACAGGCCTCTCCTACGAGCAGTACTTC. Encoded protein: CCARGDGTGLSYEQYF.

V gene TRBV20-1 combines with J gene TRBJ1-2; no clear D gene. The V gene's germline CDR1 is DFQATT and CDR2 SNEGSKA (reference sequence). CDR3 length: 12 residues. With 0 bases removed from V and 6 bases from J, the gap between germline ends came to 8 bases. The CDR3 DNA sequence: TGCAGTGCTAGAGAACCCCTCCATGGCTACACCTTC. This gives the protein CSAREPLHGYTF.

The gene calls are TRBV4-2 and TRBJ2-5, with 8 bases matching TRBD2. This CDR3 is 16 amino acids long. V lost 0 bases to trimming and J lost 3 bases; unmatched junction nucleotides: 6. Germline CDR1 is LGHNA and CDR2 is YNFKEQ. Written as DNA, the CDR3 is TGTGCCAGCAGCCAAGATGGGCGAGCGGGGGAAGAGACCCAGTACTTC. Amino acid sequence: CASSQDGRAGEETQYF.

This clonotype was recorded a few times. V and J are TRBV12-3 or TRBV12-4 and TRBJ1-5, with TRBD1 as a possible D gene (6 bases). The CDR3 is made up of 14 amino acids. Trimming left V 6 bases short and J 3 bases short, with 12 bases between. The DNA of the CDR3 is TGTGCCAGCAGCGACGGACAGCCCAATCAGCCCCAGCATTTT. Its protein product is CASSDGQPNQPQHF.

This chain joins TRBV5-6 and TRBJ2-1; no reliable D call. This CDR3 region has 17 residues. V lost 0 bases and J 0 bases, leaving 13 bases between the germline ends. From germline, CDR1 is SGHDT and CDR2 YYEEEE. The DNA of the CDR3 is TGTGCCAGCAGCTTGGAAGTGGGCCGGAGCTCCTACAATGAGCAGTTCTTC. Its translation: CASSLEVGRSSYNEQFF.

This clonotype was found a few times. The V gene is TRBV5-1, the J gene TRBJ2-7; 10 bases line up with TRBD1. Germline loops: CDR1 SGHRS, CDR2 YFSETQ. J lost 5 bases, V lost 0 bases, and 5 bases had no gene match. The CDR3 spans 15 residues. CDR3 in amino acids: CASSLEGTGVDEQYF. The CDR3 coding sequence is TGCGCCAGCAGCTTGGAGGGGACAGGGGTAGACGAGCAGTACTTC.

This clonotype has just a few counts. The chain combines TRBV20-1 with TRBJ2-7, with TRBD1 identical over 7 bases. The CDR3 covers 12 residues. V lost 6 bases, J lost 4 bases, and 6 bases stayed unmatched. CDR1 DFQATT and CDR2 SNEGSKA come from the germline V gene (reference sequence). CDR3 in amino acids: CSARDRVYEQYF. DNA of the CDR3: TGCAGTGCGAGGGACAGAGTATACGAGCAGTACTTC.

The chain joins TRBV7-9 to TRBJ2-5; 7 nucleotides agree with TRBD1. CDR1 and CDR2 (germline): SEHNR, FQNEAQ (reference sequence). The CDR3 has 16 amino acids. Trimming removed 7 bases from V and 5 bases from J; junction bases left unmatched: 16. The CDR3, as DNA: TGTGCCAGCATCGAGACAGGGAAAGGAACTTCGGAGACCCAGTACTTC. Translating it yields CASIETGKGTSETQYF.

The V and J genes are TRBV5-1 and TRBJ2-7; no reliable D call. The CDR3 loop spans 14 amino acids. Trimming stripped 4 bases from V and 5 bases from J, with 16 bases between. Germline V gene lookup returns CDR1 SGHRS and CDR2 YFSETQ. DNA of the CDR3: TGCGCCAGCAGCCCTTGGCTGGGGATTAACGAGCAGTACTTC. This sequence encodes CASSPWLGINEQYF. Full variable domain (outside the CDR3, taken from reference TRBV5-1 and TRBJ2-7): KAGVTQTPRYLIKTRGQQVTLSCSPISGHRSVSWYQQTPGQGLQFLFEYFSETQRNKGNFPGRFSGRQFSNSRSEMNVSTLELGDSALYLCASSPWLGINEQYFGPGTRLTVT.

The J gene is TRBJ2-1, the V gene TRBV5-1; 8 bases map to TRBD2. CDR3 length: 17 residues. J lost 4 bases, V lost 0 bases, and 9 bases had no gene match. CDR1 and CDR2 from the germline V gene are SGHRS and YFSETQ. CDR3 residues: CASSLVTGGLRYNEQFF. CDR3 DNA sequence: TGCGCCAGCAGCTTGGTGACGGGGGGGCTCAGATACAATGAGCAGTTCTTC.

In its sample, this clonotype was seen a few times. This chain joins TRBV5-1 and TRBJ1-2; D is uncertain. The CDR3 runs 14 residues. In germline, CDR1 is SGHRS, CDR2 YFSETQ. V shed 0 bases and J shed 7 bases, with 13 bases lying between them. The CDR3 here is CASSLDGRWGGYTF. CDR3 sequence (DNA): TGCGCCAGCAGCTTGGACGGCCGGTGGGGTGGCTACACCTTC.

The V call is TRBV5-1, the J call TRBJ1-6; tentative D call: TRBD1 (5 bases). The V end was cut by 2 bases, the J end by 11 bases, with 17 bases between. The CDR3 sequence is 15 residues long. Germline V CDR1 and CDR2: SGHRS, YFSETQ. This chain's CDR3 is CASSLHPDSQAPLHF. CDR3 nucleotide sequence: TGCGCCAGCAGCTTACACCCCGACAGCCAGGCACCCCTCCACTTT.

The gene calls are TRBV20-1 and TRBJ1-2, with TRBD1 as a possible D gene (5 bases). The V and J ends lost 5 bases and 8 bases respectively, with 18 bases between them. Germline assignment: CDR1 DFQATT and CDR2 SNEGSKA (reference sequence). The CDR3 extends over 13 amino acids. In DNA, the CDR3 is TGCAGTGCTGAAACGCCGGGACGTGGCGGCTACACCTTC. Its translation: CSAETPGRGGYTF.

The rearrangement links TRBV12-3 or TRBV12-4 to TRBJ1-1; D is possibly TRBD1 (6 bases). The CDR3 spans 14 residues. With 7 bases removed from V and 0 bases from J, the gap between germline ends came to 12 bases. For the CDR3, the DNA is TGTGCCAGCAAACCTGGGACATTGAACACTGAAGCTTTCTTT. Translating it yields CASKPGTLNTEAFF.

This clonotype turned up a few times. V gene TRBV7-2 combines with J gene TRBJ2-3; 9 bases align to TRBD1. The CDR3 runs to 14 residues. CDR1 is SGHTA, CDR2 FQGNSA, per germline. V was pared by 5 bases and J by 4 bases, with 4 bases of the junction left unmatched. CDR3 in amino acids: CASSRRDRADTQYF. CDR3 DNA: TGTGCCAGCAGCCGCCGGGACAGGGCAGATACGCAGTATTTT.

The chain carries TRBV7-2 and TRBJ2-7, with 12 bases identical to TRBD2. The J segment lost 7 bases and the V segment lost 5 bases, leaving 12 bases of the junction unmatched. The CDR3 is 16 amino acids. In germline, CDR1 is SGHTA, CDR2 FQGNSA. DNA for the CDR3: TGTGCCAGCAGCCAGTCTAGCGGGGGGGCGTTGAGGGAGCAGTACTTC. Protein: CASSQSSGGALREQYF.

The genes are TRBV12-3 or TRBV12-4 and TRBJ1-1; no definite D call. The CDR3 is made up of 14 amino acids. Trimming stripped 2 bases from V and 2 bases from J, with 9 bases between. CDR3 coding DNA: TGTGCCAGCAGTTTATTCCAGACCAACACTGAAGCTTTCTTT. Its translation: CASSLFQTNTEAFF.

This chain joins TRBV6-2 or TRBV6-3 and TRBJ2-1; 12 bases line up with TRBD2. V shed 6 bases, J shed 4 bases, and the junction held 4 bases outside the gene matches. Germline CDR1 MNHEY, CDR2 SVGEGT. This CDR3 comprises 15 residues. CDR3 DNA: TGTGCCAGCAGGAAACTAGCGGGGGGTTACAATGAGCAGTTCTTC. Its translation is CASRKLAGGYNEQFF.

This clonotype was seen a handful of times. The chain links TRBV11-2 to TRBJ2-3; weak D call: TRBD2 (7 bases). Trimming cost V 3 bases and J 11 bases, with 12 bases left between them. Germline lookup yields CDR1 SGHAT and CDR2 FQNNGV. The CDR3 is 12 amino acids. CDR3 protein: CASSFGGALQYF. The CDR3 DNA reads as TGTGCCAGCAGCTTTGGGGGGGCCCTGCAGTATTTT.

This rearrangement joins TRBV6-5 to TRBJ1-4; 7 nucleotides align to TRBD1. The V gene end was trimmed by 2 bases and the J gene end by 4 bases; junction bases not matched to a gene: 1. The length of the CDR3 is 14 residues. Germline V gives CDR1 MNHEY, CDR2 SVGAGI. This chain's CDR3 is CASSYGDSNEKLFF. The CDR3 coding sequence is TGTGCCAGCAGTTACGGGGACAGTAATGAAAAACTGTTTTTT.

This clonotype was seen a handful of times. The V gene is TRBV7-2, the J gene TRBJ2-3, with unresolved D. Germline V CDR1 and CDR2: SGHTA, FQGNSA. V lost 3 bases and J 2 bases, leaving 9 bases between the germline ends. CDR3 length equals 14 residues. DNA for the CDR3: TGTGCCAGCAGCTTCAAAGGACCCACAGATACGCAGTATTTT. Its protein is CASSFKGPTDTQYF.